The sequence of this T cell receptor (beta chain) was determined in a study of control samples from healthy donors and cancer patients. Assay: immunoSEQ multiplex PCR; the TCRdb copy retains only in-frame clones and omits some. The table has roughly 120,000 clones, 85% to 95% seen once. Germline V lookup: CDR1 MNHNY, CDR2 SVGAGI (reference sequence). The CDR3 runs 11 residues. Trimming shortened V by 5 bases and J by 10 bases, and 11 bases separated the two germline ends. This chain links TRBV6-6 with TRBJ1-2, with unresolved D. The sequenced material came from blood. This receptor was obtained from a man between 25 and 39 years old in good health. Here the CDR3 DNA reads TGTGCCAGCAGTGGGAGGGAGACCTACACCTTC. It specifies CASSGRETYTF.